Sequencing of this T cell receptor (beta chain) was carried out in a study of T-cell reconstitution after alpha-beta-depleted transplantation in children. TCRbeta library preparation incorporated unique molecular identifiers. A single record per CDR3 protein comes from TCRdb applying MiXCR to the PCR reads. The table shows hundreds of thousands of distinct CDR3 sequences, with roughly 15% occurring only once. The germline V gene encodes CDR1 DFQATT and CDR2 SNEGSKA (reference sequence). The V gene lost 3 bases and the J gene lost 0 bases, with 15 bases spanning the gap. The CDR3 runs 16 residues. This clonotype originated in a human donor who donated a stem cell graft to a child with acute myeloid leukemia. The V gene is TRBV20-1, the J gene TRBJ2-1, with a tentative D call TRBD2 (6 bases). The source material was PBMCs from the stem cell graft donor, sampled from the stem cell graft. CDR3 in DNA: TGCAGTGCTAGGGGGGTAGCGGTGAGCTCCTACAATGAGCAGTTCTTC. Translation gives CSARGVAVSSYNEQFF.